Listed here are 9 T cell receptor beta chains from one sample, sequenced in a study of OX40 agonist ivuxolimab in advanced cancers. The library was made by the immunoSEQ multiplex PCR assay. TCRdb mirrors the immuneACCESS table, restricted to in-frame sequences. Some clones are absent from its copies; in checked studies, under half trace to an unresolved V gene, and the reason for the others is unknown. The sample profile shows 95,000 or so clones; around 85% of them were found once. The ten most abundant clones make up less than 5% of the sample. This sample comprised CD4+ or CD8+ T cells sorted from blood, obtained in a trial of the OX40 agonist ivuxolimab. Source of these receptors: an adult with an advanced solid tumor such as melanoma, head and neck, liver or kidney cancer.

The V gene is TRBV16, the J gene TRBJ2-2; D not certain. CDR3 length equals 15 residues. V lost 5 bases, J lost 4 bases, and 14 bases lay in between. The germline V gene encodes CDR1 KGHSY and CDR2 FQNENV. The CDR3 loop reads CASSIFPGPTGELFF. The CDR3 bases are TGTGCCAGCAGCATATTTCCGGGCCCCACCGGGGAGCTGTTTTTT.

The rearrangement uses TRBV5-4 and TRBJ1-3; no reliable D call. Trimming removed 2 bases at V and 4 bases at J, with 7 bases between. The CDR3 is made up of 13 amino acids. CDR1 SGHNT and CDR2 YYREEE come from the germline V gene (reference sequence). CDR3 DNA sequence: TGTGCCAGCAGCTTCTCACAGGGAAACACCATATATTTT. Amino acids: CASSFSQGNTIYF.

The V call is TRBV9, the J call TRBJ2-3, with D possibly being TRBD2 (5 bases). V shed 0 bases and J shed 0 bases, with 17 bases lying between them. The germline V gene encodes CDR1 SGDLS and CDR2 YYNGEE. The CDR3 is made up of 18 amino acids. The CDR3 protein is CASSVGRFSQTSTDTQYF. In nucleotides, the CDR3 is TGTGCCAGCAGCGTAGGGAGGTTTTCCCAGACTAGCACAGATACGCAGTATTTT.

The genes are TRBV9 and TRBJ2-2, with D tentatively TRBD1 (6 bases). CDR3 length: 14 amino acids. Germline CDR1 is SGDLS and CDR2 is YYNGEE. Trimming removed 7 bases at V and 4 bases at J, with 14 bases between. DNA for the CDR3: TGTGCCAGCGCCCCAGGGGCGGGCACCGGGGAGCTGTTTTTT. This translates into CASAPGAGTGELFF.

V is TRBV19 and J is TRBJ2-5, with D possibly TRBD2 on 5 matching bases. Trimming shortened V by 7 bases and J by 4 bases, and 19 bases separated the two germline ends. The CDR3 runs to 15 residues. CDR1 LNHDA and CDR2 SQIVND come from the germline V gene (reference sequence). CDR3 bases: TGTGCCAGTACCATAGGCCCGGAGGCGGGAGAGACCCAGTACTTC. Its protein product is CASTIGPEAGETQYF.

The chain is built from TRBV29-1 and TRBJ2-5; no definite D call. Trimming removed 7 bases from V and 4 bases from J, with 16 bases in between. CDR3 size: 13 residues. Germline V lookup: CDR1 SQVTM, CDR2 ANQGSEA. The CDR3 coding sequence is TGCAGCGGAAATACACCCCTGGCAGAGACCCAGTACTTC. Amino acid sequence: CSGNTPLAETQYF.

CDR3 sequence reads: CASSSEAGVNTEAFF. For the CDR3, the DNA is TGTGCCAGCAGCTCCGAGGCAGGGGTGAACACTGAAGCTTTCTTT. V gene TRBV7-9 combines with J gene TRBJ1-1, with a tentative D call TRBD1 (6 bases). Germline lookup yields CDR1 SEHNR and CDR2 FQNEAQ (reference sequence). Trimming shortened V by 4 bases and J by 0 bases, and 12 bases separated the two germline ends. The CDR3 is made up of 15 amino acids.

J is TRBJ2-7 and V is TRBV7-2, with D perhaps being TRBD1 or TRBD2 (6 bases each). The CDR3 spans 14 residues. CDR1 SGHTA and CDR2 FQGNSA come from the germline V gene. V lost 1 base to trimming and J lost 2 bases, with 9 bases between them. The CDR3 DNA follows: TGTGCCAGCAGCTTAGGGCGGGACACCTACGAGCAGTACTTC. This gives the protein CASSLGRDTYEQYF.

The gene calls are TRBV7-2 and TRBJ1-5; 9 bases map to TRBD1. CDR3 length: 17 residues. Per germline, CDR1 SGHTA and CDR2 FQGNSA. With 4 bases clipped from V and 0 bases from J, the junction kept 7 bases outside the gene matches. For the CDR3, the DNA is TGTGCCAGCAGCTGCGGACAGGGGAGAAGTAGCAATCAGCCCCAGCATTTT. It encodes CASSCGQGRSSNQPQHF.